Listed here are 20 T cell receptor beta chains from one sample, sequenced in a study of TIL therapy for anti-PD-1-resistant metastatic lung cancer. This was the immunoSEQ v3 assay. The table came from immunoSEQ multiplex PCR; TCRdb's copy has only in-frame clones and leaves some out. This table holds 52,000 or so clones, over 75% found once. Time point here: pre-treatment sample, taken before nivolumab and TIL therapy. This specimen was blood, taken at baseline. The receptors shown here come from a person between 25 and 79 years old with non-small cell lung cancer.

This chain links TRBV24-1 with TRBJ2-7; D unclear. The germline V gene has CDR1 KGHDR and CDR2 SFDVKD. The CDR3 sequence is 13 residues long. Trimming removed 0 bases at V and 6 bases at J, with 8 bases between. The CDR3 protein is CATSDLGQSEQYF. As DNA, the CDR3 is TGTGCCACCAGTGATTTGGGGCAGAGCGAGCAGTACTTC.

The chain joins TRBV9 to TRBJ2-1, with 12 bases aligning to TRBD2. The J segment lost 3 bases and the V segment lost 4 bases, leaving 2 bases of the junction unmatched. Germline V gene data show CDR1 as SGDLS and CDR2 as YYNGEE. This CDR3 spans 15 amino acids. Here the CDR3 reads CASSQTSGSYNEQFF. CDR3 bases: TGTGCCAGCAGCCAGACTAGCGGGAGCTACAATGAGCAGTTCTTC. Full variable domain (outside the CDR3, taken from reference TRBV9 and TRBJ2-1): DSGVTQTPKHLITATGQRVTLRCSPRSGDLSVYWYQQSLDQGLQFLIQYYNGEERAKGNILERFSAQQFPDLHSELNLSSLELGDSALYFCASSQTSGSYNEQFFGPGTRLTVL.

The chain joins TRBV10-2 to TRBJ2-2; D gene unclear. This CDR3 comprises 13 residues. Germline CDR1 and CDR2: WSHSY and SAAADI. V lost 6 bases, J lost 8 bases, and 13 bases lay in between. This CDR3 reads CASRNRPEGELFF. The CDR3 nucleotides read TGCGCCAGCAGAAATAGACCGGAGGGGGAGCTGTTTTTT.

This clone occurred once. The chain couples TRBV15 to TRBJ2-5, with TRBD2 identical over 10 bases. Germline V gives CDR1 LNHNV, CDR2 YYDKDF (reference sequence). The CDR3 is made up of 18 amino acids. J gave up 0 bases and V 5 bases, and 12 bases lay outside the gene matches. The chain's CDR3 is CATSVPVLAGEYQETQYF. Written as DNA, the CDR3 is TGTGCCACCAGCGTACCTGTCCTAGCGGGGGAGTACCAAGAGACCCAGTACTTC.

This clone occurred a few times. The chain is built from TRBV27 and TRBJ1-1, with a possible D match to TRBD1 (6 bases). The CDR3 has 15 residues. Per germline, CDR1 MNHEY and CDR2 SMNVEV (reference sequence). Trimming removed 6 bases at V and 1 base at J, with 15 bases between. The CDR3: CASSPRKTGNTEAFF. CDR3 DNA sequence: TGTGCCAGCAGCCCGCGCAAGACAGGGAACACTGAAGCTTTCTTT.

The V gene is TRBV5-1, the J gene TRBJ2-2; possible D gene TRBD2, 5 bases. The CDR3 length is 15 residues. Trimming shortened V by 3 bases and J by 6 bases, and 15 bases separated the two germline ends. Germline V gives CDR1 SGHRS, CDR2 YFSETQ. The CDR3 spells CASSSSLSGAGELFF. DNA of the CDR3: TGCGCCAGCAGCTCCTCCCTCAGCGGCGCCGGGGAGCTGTTTTTT.

The V gene is TRBV18, the J gene TRBJ2-2, with 7 bases identical to TRBD1. Germline V gives CDR1 KGHSH, CDR2 LQKENI. V was pared by 1 base and J by 4 bases, with 9 bases of the junction left unmatched. The CDR3 length is 17 residues. CDR3 nucleotide sequence: TGTGCCAGCTCACCACGTACAGGGGAAGTTGTCACCGGGGAGCTGTTTTTT. Its protein product is CASSPRTGEVVTGELFF.

V and J are TRBV5-1 and TRBJ2-7, with D tentatively TRBD1 (5 bases). The V end was cut by 4 bases, the J end by 2 bases, with 10 bases between. The CDR3 is 13 amino acids. Germline V gives CDR1 SGHRS, CDR2 YFSETQ. The CDR3 DNA follows: TGCGCCAGCAGCGTGGACACAACCTACGAGCAGTACTTC. Protein: CASSVDTTYEQYF.

The chain employs TRBV5-4 and TRBJ1-2; tentatively, D is TRBD1 (5 bases). V dropped 4 bases and J dropped 4 bases, with 14 bases sitting between them. The CDR3 sequence is 14 residues long. Germline V gene sequence: CDR1 SGHNT, CDR2 YYREEE (reference sequence). The CDR3 protein is CASSRDQGGYGYTF. The CDR3 DNA sequence: TGTGCCAGCAGCCGTGACCAGGGTGGCTATGGCTACACCTTC.

V gene TRBV7-9 combines with J gene TRBJ1-6; tentative D call: TRBD1 (5 bases). Looked up from germline, CDR1 is SEHNR and CDR2 is FQNEAQ (reference sequence). There are 16 residues in the CDR3. V was clipped by 6 bases and J by 0 bases, with 12 bases between them. CDR3 in DNA: TGTGCCAGCAGTCTTCAGGGAATCTCCTATAATTCACCCCTCCACTTT. It is translated as CASSLQGISYNSPLHF.

The V gene is TRBV7-2, the J gene TRBJ2-6; possibly TRBD2 for D (5 bases). There are 16 residues in the CDR3. Germline lookup yields CDR1 SGHTA and CDR2 FQGNSA. V was pared by 5 bases and J by 1 base, with 12 bases between. As DNA, the CDR3 is TGTGCCAGCAGCCCCGCGGGCCAGTCTGGGGCCAACGTCCTGACTTTC. Its translation is CASSPAGQSGANVLTF. Together with reference TRBV7-2 and TRBJ2-6, the CDR3 gives the full variable domain: GAGVSQSPSNKVTEKGKDVELRCDPISGHTALYWYRQSLGQGLEFLIYFQGNSAPDKSGLPSDRFSAERTGGSVSTLTIQRTQQEDSAVYLCASSPAGQSGANVLTFGAGSRLTVL.

The chain carries TRBV4-1 and TRBJ2-2; D ambiguous. There are 13 residues in the CDR3. Trimming removed 1 base at V and 4 bases at J, with 4 bases between. Germline V gene data show CDR1 as MGHRA and CDR2 as YSYEKL. The CDR3 nucleotides read TGCGCCAGCAGCCAAGTTCCCACCGGGGAGCTGTTTTTT. Its protein product is CASSQVPTGELFF.

The chain is built from TRBV10-1 and TRBJ2-7; 8 bases line up with TRBD1. Germline CDR1 WNHNN, CDR2 SYGVQD (reference sequence). With V trimmed by 2 bases and J by 3 bases, 6 bases remained unmatched. This CDR3 is 15 amino acids long. The CDR3 spells CASSEPGQGLYEQYF. The CDR3 nucleotides are TGCGCCAGCAGTGAGCCAGGACAGGGACTCTACGAGCAGTACTTC.

The chain couples TRBV3-1 (or the pseudogene TRBV3-2) to TRBJ2-7; 7 positions match TRBD1. Germline CDR1 and CDR2: LGHDT and YNNKEL (reference sequence). CDR3 size: 15 residues. V lost 4 bases and J lost 0; bases outside the gene matches: 6. CDR3 in DNA: TGTGCCAGCAGCCCTCAGGCAGGGGGCTCCTACGAGCAGTACTTC. As protein: CASSPQAGGSYEQYF.

The chain combines TRBV7-2 with TRBJ2-1; D may correspond to TRBD1 or TRBD2 (5 bases each). CDR1 is SGHTA and CDR2 is FQGNSA in the germline V gene. Trimming left V 3 bases short and J 9 bases short, with 9 bases between. This CDR3 region has 12 residues. CDR3 in amino acids: CASSLGTGEQFF. CDR3 DNA: TGTGCCAGCAGCTTGGGGACGGGTGAGCAGTTCTTC. Drawing the rest from reference TRBV7-2 and TRBJ2-1, the complete variable domain is GAGVSQSPSNKVTEKGKDVELRCDPISGHTALYWYRQSLGQGLEFLIYFQGNSAPDKSGLPSDRFSAERTGGSVSTLTIQRTQQEDSAVYLCASSLGTGEQFFGPGTRLTVL.

This clone was seen a handful of times. The rearrangement joins TRBV4-1 to TRBJ2-7; possible D gene TRBD1, 7 bases. The CDR3 covers 19 residues. Trimming stripped 0 bases from V and 2 bases from J, with 23 bases between. Germline V lookup: CDR1 MGHRA, CDR2 YSYEKL. CDR3 nucleotides: TGCGCCAGCAGCCAAGAACGACTAGGGACAGTCGGACGTCCCTACGAGCAGTACTTC. Amino acids: CASSQERLGTVGRPYEQYF.

This chain uses TRBV30 with TRBJ2-7; 8 positions match TRBD2. The CDR3 extends over 14 amino acids. CDR1 is GTSNPN and CDR2 is SVGIG in the germline V gene (reference sequence). V was clipped by 2 bases and J by 6 bases; unmatched bases: 9. CDR3 in amino acids: CAWSLPREGGEQYF. DNA of the CDR3: TGTGCCTGGAGTCTCCCACGGGAGGGAGGCGAGCAGTACTTC.

The gene calls are TRBV7-9 and TRBJ2-5, with TRBD2 matching 10 bases. CDR1 and CDR2 (germline): SEHNR, FQNEAQ (reference sequence). The CDR3 covers 14 residues. After removal of 2 bases from V and 5 bases from J, the junction contained 2 bases not matched to a gene. The CDR3 sequence is CASSLLAGAETQYF. CDR3 sequence (DNA): TGTGCCAGCAGCTTACTAGCGGGAGCGGAGACCCAGTACTTC. The full variable domain, completed using reference TRBV7-9 and TRBJ2-5, is DTGVSQNPRHKITKRGQNVTFRCDPISEHNRLYWYRQTLGQGPEFLTYFQNEAQLEKSRLLSDRFSAERPKGSFSTLEIQRTEQGDSAMYLCASSLLAGAETQYFGPGTRLLVL.

This clone appeared once. One end of the junction is discordant with germline, which a read error may explain. The chain joins TRBV7-3 to TRBJ2-3; D perhaps matches TRBD2 (7 bases). The CDR3 runs to 15 residues. Germline CDR1 reads SGHTA; CDR2 reads FQGTGA. CDR3 loop: CASSLRRGGTDTQYF. The DNA for the CDR3 is TGTGCCAGCAGCTTAAGGCGCGGGGGCACGGATACGCAGTATTTT.

The genes are TRBV28 and TRBJ2-7; 7 positions match TRBD1. CDR1 and CDR2 from the germline V gene are MDHEN and SYDVKM. The CDR3 is 14 amino acids. The trim removed 7 bases at V and 2 bases at J, leaving 8 bases unmatched. The CDR3 sequence is CASTPRQGAYEQYF. CDR3 DNA sequence: TGTGCCAGCACCCCCCGGCAGGGGGCCTACGAGCAGTACTTC.